The clone carrying this T cell receptor beta chain was picked up a small number of times. This entry comes from a study of post-analysis software for immune sequencing data. Incorporated into the TCR beta cDNA libraries were unique molecular identifiers, which served to reduce PCR and sequencing biases. TCRdb reprocessed the PCR reads via MiXCR and lists one record per CDR3 protein. This table has some 800,000 distinct CDR3 sequences, around 46% appearing once. The receptor was derived from a girl under 18 with multiple sclerosis. Input material: blood.

CDR3: CSVEDPPGTKQFF. CDR3 in DNA: TGCAGCGTTGAAGATCCCCCTGGGACTAAGCAGTTCTTC. This sequence joins TRBV29-1 and TRBJ2-1; 7 positions agree with TRBD2. The CDR3 length is 13 residues. The germline V gene encodes CDR1 SQVTM and CDR2 ANQGSEA. The ends lost 0 bases at V and 11 bases at J; junction bases unmatched: 7.